These 22 T cell receptor beta chains share one sample of origin, sequenced in a study of CD8+CD57+ T cells in acquired aplastic anemia. The patients chosen for sequencing had shown expansion of CD8+CD57+ cells (detected by flow cytometry). Genomic DNA templated the TCR beta VDJ and CDR3 profiling. MiXCR, applied by TCRdb to the reads, yields one record per CDR3 protein. The table shows 180,000 or so distinct CDR3 sequences, with around 48% occurring only once. The source material was sorted CD4+, CD8+, or CD8+CD57+ T cells (not recorded which) from PBMCs. The receptors come from a human donor with aplastic anemia.

This chain links TRBV15 with TRBJ2-7, with TRBD2 matching 14 bases. V was clipped by 6 bases and J by 4 bases; unmatched bases: 5. The CDR3 has 15 amino acids. CDR1 is LNHNV and CDR2 is YYDKDF in the germline V gene (reference sequence). The CDR3 sequence is CATSKGTSGSYEQYF. The DNA of the CDR3 is TGTGCCACCAGTAAAGGGACTAGCGGGAGTTACGAGCAGTACTTC.

This clonotype was seen at least ten times. The chain couples TRBV19 to TRBJ1-4; D remains unclear. The length of the CDR3 is 13 residues. In germline, CDR1 is LNHDA, CDR2 SQIVND (reference sequence). V was pared by 7 bases and J by 9 bases, with 15 bases between. The CDR3 DNA reads as TGTGCCAGTACGGCAATGTTAGGAAAAAAACTGTTTTTT. It translates to CASTAMLGKKLFF.

V and J are TRBV9 and TRBJ1-2; TRBD1 might be the D (5 bases). This CDR3 is built from 13 residues. Germline V lookup: CDR1 SGDLS, CDR2 YYNGEE. V was cut by 3 bases and J by 5 bases, with 11 bases left in between. The CDR3 loop reads CASSETESYGYTF. CDR3 nucleotide sequence: TGTGCCAGCAGCGAGACAGAATCTTATGGCTACACCTTC. The full variable domain, rest sourced from reference TRBV9 and TRBJ1-2, is DSGVTQTPKHLITATGQRVTLRCSPRSGDLSVYWYQQSLDQGLQFLIQYYNGEERAKGNILERFSAQQFPDLHSELNLSSLELGDSALYFCASSETESYGYTFGSGTRLTVV.

The chain employs TRBV10-1 and TRBJ1-1; 9 bases align to TRBD1. The germline V gene encodes CDR1 WNHNN and CDR2 SYGVQD (reference sequence). V dropped 7 bases and J dropped 6; count of bases not matched to a gene: 6. The CDR3 extends over 13 amino acids. The CDR3 loop is CASTDRGGSEAFF. DNA for the CDR3: TGCGCCAGCACTGACAGGGGGGGTTCTGAAGCTTTCTTT.

V and J are TRBV2 and TRBJ1-2; D is undetermined. V shed 6 bases and J shed 6 bases, with 17 bases lying between them. The germline V gene encodes CDR1 SNHLY and CDR2 FYNNEI. This CDR3 region has 14 residues. CDR3 sequence (DNA): TGTGCCAGCAGGGAACATCCCCCCGGCCATGGCTACACCTTC. Amino acid sequence: CASREHPPGHGYTF.

This clonotype was picked up many times. The chain is built from TRBV6-1 and TRBJ2-7; D is uncertain. Trimming stripped 4 bases from V and 0 bases from J, with 7 bases between. Germline lookup yields CDR1 MNHNS and CDR2 SASEGT. CDR3 length: 13 residues. CDR3 sequence: CASSVSSSYEQYF. In DNA form, the CDR3 reads TGTGCCAGCAGTGTTTCTAGCTCCTACGAGCAGTACTTC.

This sequence joins TRBV2 and TRBJ2-3; D is unclear. CDR1 is SNHLY, CDR2 FYNNEI, per germline. V gave up 1 base and J gave up 3 bases, with 2 bases separating them. The CDR3 loop spans 12 amino acids. DNA of the CDR3: TGTGCCAGCAGTGAAGGGACAGATACGCAGTATTTT. Its translation is CASSEGTDTQYF.

This clonotype appeared a few times. V usage is TRBV10-3 and J usage is TRBJ1-2, with 8 bases aligning to TRBD1. Trimming took 2 bases from V and 8 from J; bases not matched to a gene: 7. The CDR3 has 14 residues. The germline V gene has CDR1 ENHRY and CDR2 SYGVKD. The CDR3 DNA follows: TGTGCCATCAGTGAGACCCGACAGGGGTACGGCTACACCTTC. This gives the protein CAISETRQGYGYTF.

V is TRBV15 and J is TRBJ2-2; the D gene is possibly TRBD2 (6 bases). The V end lost 0 bases, the J end lost 2 bases, and 13 bases lay between the germline ends. The length of the CDR3 is 17 residues. The germline V gene has CDR1 LNHNV and CDR2 YYDKDF (reference sequence). In nucleotides, the CDR3 is TGTGCCACCAGCAGAGATTGGGGCGGGACCAACACCGGGGAGCTGTTTTTT. Amino acids: CATSRDWGGTNTGELFF.

This clonotype is a singleton in its sample. The rearrangement links TRBV25-1 to TRBJ2-3, with 7 bases lining up with TRBD2. With V trimmed by 2 bases and J by 1 base, 3 bases remained unmatched. The CDR3 loop spans 15 amino acids. The germline V gene encodes CDR1 MGHDK and CDR2 SYGVNS. CDR3 coding DNA: TGTGCCAGCAGTGAAAGTCGGGAGGGCACAGATACGCAGTATTTT. It translates to CASSESREGTDTQYF. The full variable domain, completed using reference TRBV25-1 and TRBJ2-3, is EADIYQTPRYLVIGTGKKITLECSQTMGHDKMYWYQQDPGMELHLIHYSYGVNSTEKGDLSSESTVSRIRTEHFPLTLESARPSHTSQYLCASSESREGTDTQYFGPGTRLTVL.

This clonotype was counted between two and nine times. This chain links TRBV24-1 with TRBJ2-1; the D is unclear. Germline V gene data show CDR1 as KGHDR and CDR2 as SFDVKD. V gave up 0 bases and J gave up 6 bases, with 5 bases separating them. The CDR3 is 13 amino acids. As DNA, the CDR3 is TGTGCCACCAGTGATTTGGGGTCCAATGAGCAGTTCTTC. It is translated as CATSDLGSNEQFF.

This chain joins TRBV12-3 or TRBV12-4 and TRBJ2-2; 11 bases are shared with TRBD2. The CDR3 is made up of 16 amino acids. V was pared by 6 bases and J by 1 base, with 4 bases of the junction left unmatched. CDR3 bases: TGTGCCAGCAGAACCACTAGCGGGGGGAACACCGGGGAGCTGTTTTTT. Translating it yields CASRTTSGGNTGELFF.

The V gene is TRBV12-3 or TRBV12-4, the J gene TRBJ2-3; TRBD2 is a possible D gene (5 bases). The CDR3 extends over 15 amino acids. V gave up 4 bases and J gave up 6 bases, with 17 bases separating them. The CDR3: CASSYSAAVGDTQYF. CDR3 DNA: TGTGCCAGCAGTTACTCGGCAGCGGTTGGGGATACGCAGTATTTT.

The chain is built from TRBV2 and TRBJ1-4; 7 bases fit TRBD1. Germline CDR1 is SNHLY and CDR2 is FYNNEI. This CDR3 region has 15 residues. The V and J ends lost 7 bases and 8 bases, in that order; junction bases with no gene match: 13. CDR3 bases: TGTGCCAGCAAATCTGGGGACAGAGCAACCGAAAAACTGTTTTTT. This sequence encodes CASKSGDRATEKLFF.

This chain uses TRBV15 with TRBJ2-2; D possibly uses TRBD1 or TRBD2 (5 bases each). The V end was cut by 0 bases, the J end by 0 bases, with 11 bases between. The CDR3 contains 17 residues. Germline CDR1 LNHNV, CDR2 YYDKDF (reference sequence). The CDR3 region has the DNA TGTGCCACCAGCAGAGATCGGGGCGGTTCGAACACCGGGGAGCTGTTTTTT. This encodes CATSRDRGGSNTGELFF.

V is TRBV12-3 or TRBV12-4 and J is TRBJ1-5, with 8 bases that match TRBD1. Unmatched junction bases numbered 15, after V lost 7 bases and J lost 10 bases. This CDR3 region has 15 residues. The CDR3 bases are TGTGCCAGCATGCGGGGACAGGTATACGATTCACCCCAGCATTTT. Translation gives CASMRGQVYDSPQHF.

Ten or more counts support this clonotype. The chain carries TRBV6-1 and TRBJ1-1; D ambiguous. Deletions cut 0 bases from V and 4 bases from J, with 12 bases between. Per germline, CDR1 MNHNS and CDR2 SASEGT. CDR3 length: 15 residues. The DNA of the CDR3 is TGTGCCAGCAGTGAAGCGCCAGTAGGTCGCACTGAAGCTTTCTTT. Translated: CASSEAPVGRTEAFF.

This clonotype showed up many times. The J gene is TRBJ2-3, the V gene TRBV5-1, with a possible D match to TRBD2 (6 bases). Germline lookup yields CDR1 SGHRS and CDR2 YFSETQ. The CDR3 loop spans 16 amino acids. V lost 0 bases and J lost 2, with 13 bases in between. The CDR3: CASSLELAAFTDTQYF. The DNA of the CDR3 is TGCGCCAGCAGCTTGGAGTTAGCGGCTTTCACAGATACGCAGTATTTT.

This clonotype was counted between two and nine times. J is TRBJ2-3 and V is TRBV6-5; D might be TRBD1 or TRBD2, each matching 6 bases. CDR1 is MNHEY, CDR2 SVGAGI, per germline. Between the trimmed V and J ends, which lost 5 bases and 0 bases, there was a span of 12 bases. The CDR3 loop spans 15 amino acids. The CDR3 coding sequence is TGTGCCAGCAGTAACTGGGGGGCTAGCACAGATACGCAGTATTTT. It translates to CASSNWGASTDTQYF.

The chain uses TRBV2 and TRBJ1-2; 7 bases are shared with TRBD1. CDR3 length equals 12 residues. Trimming removed 10 bases from V and 3 bases from J; junction bases left unmatched: 5. From germline, CDR1 is SNHLY and CDR2 FYNNEI. The CDR3: CANDREDYGYTF. Written as DNA, the CDR3 is TGTGCCAACGACAGGGAGGACTATGGCTACACCTTC.

Ten or more counts support this clonotype. The chain joins TRBV19 to TRBJ2-2, with D tentatively TRBD2 (7 bases). The CDR3 runs 16 residues. V dropped 6 bases and J dropped 4 bases, with 18 bases sitting between them. The germline V gene encodes CDR1 LNHDA and CDR2 SQIVND (reference sequence). CDR3 nucleotide sequence: TGTGCCAGTAGCCCTGTGGGGGGGCTGAGCACCGGGGAGCTGTTTTTT. This translates into CASSPVGGLSTGELFF.

V gene TRBV9 combines with J gene TRBJ1-1; 11 bases line up with TRBD1. CDR1 SGDLS and CDR2 YYNGEE come from the germline V gene. The J segment lost 4 bases and the V segment lost 3 bases, leaving 5 bases of the junction unmatched. The CDR3 has 15 amino acids. The CDR3 sequence is CASSAPGQGGTEAFF. CDR3 nucleotides: TGTGCCAGCAGCGCACCGGGACAGGGGGGCACTGAAGCTTTCTTT.